This TCR beta chain came from a study of T cell changes during pregnancy in multiple sclerosis (dated by TCRdb to the late 2010s). At the level of the whole study: In women with multiple sclerosis, the researchers looked at how the T cell repertoire shifted as pregnancy progressed.

With respect to this clone: The target of this receptor is not known. No per-base quality is available; no much larger clone lies one base away.

The library was produced with the immunoSEQ multiplex PCR assay. TCRdb retrieved this table from immuneACCESS and kept in-frame rearrangements only. Not all clones are present; in checked studies, unresolved V genes account for under half, and no reason is known for the remainder. Across this sample there are tens of thousands of clones, with 80% to 90% seen only once. The ten biggest clones cover 5.2% of the sample. Specimen: peripheral blood, collected in the first trimester of pregnancy. The receptor was isolated from a female donor in good health, enrolled as a control in a pregnancy study.

The CDR3 corresponds to CASSVGTSDSYEQYF. The base sequence is TGTGCCAGCAGCGTCGGGACTAGCGATTCCTACGAGCAGTACTTC. The sequence links TRBV7-3 to TRBJ2-7; 10 junctional bases match TRBD2. Clipping removes 5 bases from V and 1 base from J, with 5 as the unmatched junction base count. The CDR3, cysteine through phenylalanine, is 15 amino acids long. CDR3 DNA only is kept here, 45 bases in frame from base 1. CDR1 and CDR2 were assigned from the germline V gene as SGHTA and FQGTGA.